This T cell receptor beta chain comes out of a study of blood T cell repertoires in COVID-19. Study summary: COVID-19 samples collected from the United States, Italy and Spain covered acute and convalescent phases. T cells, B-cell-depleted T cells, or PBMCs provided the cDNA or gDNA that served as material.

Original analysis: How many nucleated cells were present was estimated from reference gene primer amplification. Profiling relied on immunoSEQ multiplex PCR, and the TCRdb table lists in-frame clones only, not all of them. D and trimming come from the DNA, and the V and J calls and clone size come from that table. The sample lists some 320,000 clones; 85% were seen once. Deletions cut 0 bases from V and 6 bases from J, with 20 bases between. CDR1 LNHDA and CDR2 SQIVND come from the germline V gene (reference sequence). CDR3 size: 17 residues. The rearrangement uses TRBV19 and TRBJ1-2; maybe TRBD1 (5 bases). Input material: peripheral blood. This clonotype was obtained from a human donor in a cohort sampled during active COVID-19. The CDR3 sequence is CASSIDRQLRVENGYTF. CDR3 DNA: TGTGCCAGTAGTATAGATCGACAGCTCCGGGTAGAGAATGGCTACACCTTC. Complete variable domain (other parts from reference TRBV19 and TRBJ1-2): DGGITQSPKYLFRKEGQNVTLSCEQNLNHDAMYWYRQDPGQGLRLIYYSQIVNDFQKGDIAEGYSVSREKKESFPLTVTSAQKNPTAFYLCASSIDRQLRVENGYTFGSGTRLTVV.